This TCR beta chain is from a study of blood T cell repertoires in COVID-19. Study summary: Among Cohort 3 donors, those recovered had two negative PCRs, clearance, or symptom resolution. The origin of the acute and convalescent COVID-19 samples was the United States, Italy and Spain.

Method: immunoSEQ multiplex PCR; TCRdb's copy keeps in-frame clones and lacks some. The data show roughly 230,000 clones, with roughly 84% seen just once and less than 8% held by the top ten. Germline assignment: CDR1 SGHNT and CDR2 YENEEA. The J segment lost 6 bases and the V segment lost 2 bases, leaving 6 bases of the junction unmatched. The CDR3 covers 14 residues. This sequence joins TRBV11-3 and TRBJ2-7; TRBD1 matches 8 bases. The source is a young man in a cohort exposed to, infected with or recovered from COVID-19 (not recorded which). Sequenced sample: PBMCs or T cells enriched from blood (not recorded which). The CDR3 is CASSLPGQAREQYF. The CDR3 region has the DNA TGTGCCAGCAGCTTACCGGGACAGGCGCGCGAGCAGTACTTC.